This TCR beta chain came from a study of blood T cells in healthy people across ages. The study, taken as a whole, reports: Researchers deemed the diversity estimates from one million T cells underestimates. Among long-lived donors, naive CD4+ cells were more numerous and diversity higher than in aged donors.

To note about this clonotype: What it recognizes is unknown.

Primers used in a second PCR of roughly 6 to 12 cycles were a sample-barcoded 5' primer and a J-beta primer mix. TCRdb used MiXCR to reprocess the 5' RACE reads, holding one entry per CDR3 protein. The table records about 970,000 distinct CDR3 sequences, roughly 50% of them present only once. This CDR3 contains 18 residues. With 6 bases clipped from V and 3 bases from J, the junction kept 17 bases outside the gene matches. The germline gives CDR1 MNHNY, CDR2 SVGAGI (reference sequence). The sequencing input was blood. This TCR was sampled from a woman aged 55-75 years in good health. J is TRBJ2-3 and V is TRBV6-6; 8 bases are shared with TRBD2. CDR3 coding DNA: TGTGCCAGCAGCCCTGGGGTAGCGGGAATGATGTGGACAGATACGCAGTATTTT. Protein: CASSPGVAGMMWTDTQYF.